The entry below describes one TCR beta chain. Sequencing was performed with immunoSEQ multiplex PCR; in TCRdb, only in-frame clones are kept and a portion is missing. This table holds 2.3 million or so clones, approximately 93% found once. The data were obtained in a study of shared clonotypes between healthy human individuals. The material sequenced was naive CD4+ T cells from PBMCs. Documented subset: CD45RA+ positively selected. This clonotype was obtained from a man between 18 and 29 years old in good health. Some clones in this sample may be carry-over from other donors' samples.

CDR3 protein: CASSSRPPGAGNTIYF. DNA for the CDR3: TGTGCCAGCAGCTCACGTCCCCCAGGGGCTGGAAACACCATATATTTT. V usage is TRBV11-2 and J usage is TRBJ1-3; D is possibly TRBD1 (6 bases). CDR1 and CDR2 from the germline V gene are SGHAT and FQNNGV. The CDR3 covers 16 residues. V shed 4 bases and J shed 2 bases, with 15 bases lying between them.